These 17 T cell receptor beta chains were all obtained from the same sample, sequenced in a study of blood T cell repertoires in COVID-19. Data came from immunoSEQ multiplex PCR; TCRdb stores just in-frame clones and leaves some out. Of about 130,000 clones listed, around nine tenths are singletons. Material for sequencing was peripheral blood. These receptor sequences come from a woman over 75 with acute or convalescent COVID-19.

The chain recombines TRBV5-1 with TRBJ1-4; D unresolved. The CDR3 totals 17 residues. V was cut by 4 bases and J by 8 bases, with 24 bases left in between. The V gene's germline CDR1 is SGHRS and CDR2 YFSETQ. The CDR3 DNA sequence: TGCGCCAGCAGCCTGTCACCGTGGACGGAAGCGGGCGAAAAACTGTTTTTT. Protein: CASSLSPWTEAGEKLFF. The full variable domain, with the rest looked up from reference TRBV5-1 and TRBJ1-4, is KAGVTQTPRYLIKTRGQQVTLSCSPISGHRSVSWYQQTPGQGLQFLFEYFSETQRNKGNFPGRFSGRQFSNSRSEMNVSTLELGDSALYLCASSLSPWTEAGEKLFFGSGTQLSVL.

The rearrangement joins TRBV28 to TRBJ2-1; TRBD2 agrees at 7 bases. The CDR3 covers 13 residues. Unmatched junction bases numbered 5, after V lost 8 bases and J lost 4 bases. The germline V gene has CDR1 MDHEN and CDR2 SYDVKM. CDR3 amino acids: CASCCGGYNEQFF. The CDR3 DNA reads as TGTGCCAGCTGTTGCGGGGGTTACAATGAGCAGTTCTTC.

The V and J genes are TRBV27 and TRBJ2-3; the match to TRBD1 covers 9 bases. The V gene end was trimmed by 1 base and the J gene end by 1 base; junction bases not matched to a gene: 3. This CDR3 is 16 amino acids long. CDR1 is MNHEY and CDR2 is SMNVEV in the germline V gene (reference sequence). The CDR3 loop is CASSLLGQGRTDTQYF. As DNA, the CDR3 is TGTGCCAGCAGTTTATTGGGACAGGGCCGCACAGATACGCAGTATTTT.

CDR3 bases: TGCGCCAGCAGCTTGGGGGGGGGCCGTGGTACAGATACGCAGTATTTT. Translating it yields CASSLGGGRGTDTQYF. The V call is TRBV5-1, the J call TRBJ2-3; possible D gene TRBD2, 7 bases. This CDR3 spans 16 amino acids. The germline V and J ends were trimmed by 0 bases and 3 bases, with 14 bases remaining between them. The germline V gene has CDR1 SGHRS and CDR2 YFSETQ.

The V gene is TRBV20-1, the J gene TRBJ1-2, with unresolved D. V was cut by 3 bases and J by 0 bases, with 5 bases left in between. CDR3 length equals 12 residues. CDR1 is DFQATT, CDR2 SNEGSKA, per germline (reference sequence). CDR3 amino acids: CSASSANYGYTF. CDR3 DNA: TGCAGTGCTAGTTCCGCTAACTATGGCTACACCTTC.

A single count supports this clone. The chain joins TRBV6-2 or TRBV6-3 to TRBJ2-7; 7 positions match TRBD1. The CDR3 has 13 residues. CDR1 is MNHEY, CDR2 SVGEGT, per germline. Unmatched junction bases numbered 4, after V lost 5 bases and J lost 3 bases. As DNA, the CDR3 is TGTGCCAGCAGTCCCGGGACAGACTACGAGCAGTACTTC. It specifies CASSPGTDYEQYF.

The genes are TRBV19 and TRBJ2-3; 8 nucleotides align to TRBD2. Germline assignment: CDR1 LNHDA and CDR2 SQIVND (reference sequence). With 2 bases clipped from V and 6 bases from J, the junction kept 1 base outside the gene matches. The CDR3 has 13 amino acids. CDR3 in DNA: TGTGCCAGTAGTATACGACTAGCGGATACGCAGTATTTT. Amino acid sequence: CASSIRLADTQYF.

This chain joins TRBV6-1 and TRBJ2-1; TRBD1 is a possible D gene (6 bases). CDR3 size: 15 residues. Germline V gene data show CDR1 as MNHNS and CDR2 as SASEGT. Trimming took 3 bases from V and 5 from J, leaving 14 bases between them. The DNA for the CDR3 is TGTGCCAGCAGTGATCCCATGGGGGCCGACAATGAGCAGTTCTTC. It translates to CASSDPMGADNEQFF.

The rearrangement joins TRBV19 to TRBJ2-1; 9 nucleotides agree with TRBD2. Germline assignment: CDR1 LNHDA and CDR2 SQIVND (reference sequence). This CDR3 is 15 amino acids long. V shed 7 bases and J 8 bases; nucleotides not matched to a gene: 12. The CDR3 region is CASTRGGLASHEQFF. The CDR3 DNA reads TGTGCCAGTACCCGAGGGGGACTAGCATCCCATGAGCAGTTCTTC.

J is TRBJ1-2 and V is TRBV9, with D tentatively TRBD1 (6 bases). The germline V and J ends were trimmed by 3 bases and 2 bases, with 11 bases remaining between them. The CDR3 is 14 amino acids. Germline V gives CDR1 SGDLS, CDR2 YYNGEE. CDR3: CASSEGGGNYGYTF. CDR3 bases: TGTGCCAGCAGCGAAGGGGGTGGGAACTATGGCTACACCTTC.

The J gene is TRBJ1-1, the V gene TRBV6-5, with D tentatively TRBD1 (6 bases). CDR1 MNHEY and CDR2 SVGAGI come from the germline V gene. The CDR3 sequence is 16 residues long. V was pared by 4 bases and J by 1 base, with 16 bases between. CDR3: CASSFRRTVSNTEAFF. The CDR3 DNA follows: TGTGCCAGCAGTTTTCGGCGGACAGTCTCGAACACTGAAGCTTTCTTT.

This clone was counted between two and nine times. The chain employs TRBV5-1 and TRBJ1-6; TRBD1 is a possible D gene (6 bases). The CDR3 is 18 residues long. V was cut by 0 bases and J by 0 bases, with 13 bases left in between. Germline CDR1 is SGHRS and CDR2 is YFSETQ. CDR3 loop: CASSLGQRGSSYNSPLHF. In DNA form, the CDR3 reads TGCGCCAGCAGCTTGGGGCAGAGGGGGAGCTCCTATAATTCACCCCTCCACTTT.

V gene TRBV5-1 combines with J gene TRBJ2-1, with TRBD1 matching over 7 bases. This CDR3 is 16 amino acids long. V lost 3 bases and J lost 4; bases outside the gene matches: 10. Germline V gene data show CDR1 as SGHRS and CDR2 as YFSETQ. The CDR3 is CASSSGAGTVYNEQFF. For the CDR3, the DNA is TGCGCCAGCAGCTCCGGGGCCGGGACAGTATACAATGAGCAGTTCTTC.

V gene TRBV9 combines with J gene TRBJ2-3; 8 bases agree with TRBD2. The CDR3 is 16 amino acids. Trimming cost V 2 bases and J 1 base; bases outside gene matches: 6. CDR1 and CDR2 (germline): SGDLS, YYNGEE. The CDR3, as DNA: TGTGCCAGCAGCGTCCCCCAGACTAGCGGCACAGATACGCAGTATTTT. Its protein product is CASSVPQTSGTDTQYF.

The chain links TRBV6-5 to TRBJ1-2; 7 nucleotides line up with TRBD1. This CDR3 comprises 12 residues. V lost 6 bases, J lost 10 bases, and 8 bases stayed unmatched. Germline V gives CDR1 MNHEY, CDR2 SVGAGI. CDR3 region: CASSPPGGIYTF. CDR3 nucleotides: TGTGCCAGCAGCCCCCCAGGGGGTATCTACACCTTC.

The chain combines TRBV10-3 with TRBJ1-5; D unresolved. The CDR3 is made up of 12 amino acids. In germline, CDR1 is ENHRY, CDR2 SYGVKD. V lost 2 bases and J lost 5, with 4 bases in between. The CDR3 bases are TGTGCCATCAGTGAGATCGATCAGCCCCAGCATTTT. It yields the protein CAISEIDQPQHF.

This chain uses TRBV19 with TRBJ2-7, with 9 bases aligning to TRBD1. The germline V gene has CDR1 LNHDA and CDR2 SQIVND (reference sequence). The CDR3 runs 14 residues. Unmatched junction bases numbered 5, after V lost 6 bases and J lost 2 bases. In DNA form, the CDR3 reads TGTGCCAGTAGAATGGGACAGGGAACCTACGAGCAGTACTTC. This codes for CASRMGQGTYEQYF.